What follows is one T cell receptor beta chain and its context. This specimen belongs to a study of blood T cell repertoires in COVID-19. Libraries were prepared by immunoSEQ multiplex PCR; TCRdb keeps only in-frame clonotypes and omits some of them. Among 150,000 to 200,000 clones, about 85% were seen once, and the ten largest hold 2% to 2.5%. The CDR3 is 13 residues long. Trimming took 3 bases from V and 7 from J; bases not matched to a gene: 5. Germline CDR1 SGHAT, CDR2 FQDESV (reference sequence). The chain recombines TRBV11-1 with TRBJ1-1, with 7 bases fitting TRBD1. Sample: PBMCs or T cells enriched from blood (not recorded which). This TCR was sampled from a woman aged 25 to 39 who had recovered from COVID-19. CDR3 region: CASSLTGLYEAFF. DNA of the CDR3: TGTGCCAGCAGCTTGACAGGGCTTTATGAAGCTTTCTTT.